These T cell receptor beta chains were read from a single sample in a study of T cell responses to AZD1222 COVID-19 vaccine. The repertoire was sequenced with immunoSEQ multiplex PCR; TCRdb's copy has only in-frame clones and lacks some. The table has about 120,000 clones, about nine tenths seen once. Sequenced material: peripheral blood, taken on day 0 of AZD1222 vaccination. Source of these receptors: an adult in good health. CDR3s include the opening cysteine and the closing phenylalanine or tryptophan. D genes are given only for firm matches. Clone size is not always given. Where it is, it says once, few, many or a class for expanded clones.

j_call | clone_size | d_call | v_call | cdr3_nt | cdr3_aa
TRBJ2-3 | few | TRBD2 | TRBV2 | TGTGCCAGCGCCCGGGACTACGCAAATACGCAGTATTTT | CASARDYANTQYF
TRBJ1-3 | NA | NA | TRBV11-2 | TGTGCCAGCAGTGGCCAAGGGGTTGGTCGTGGAAACACCATATATTTT | CASSGQGVGRGNTIYF
TRBJ2-1 | NA | NA | TRBV11-2 | TGTGCCAGCAGCCCCGGGGACGGAAACTACAATGAGCAGTTCTTC | CASSPGDGNYNEQFF
TRBJ2-3 | once | TRBD2 | TRBV11-2 | TGTGCCAGCGGGGGACTAGGATCAAGCACAGATACGCAGTATTTT | CASGGLGSSTDTQYF
TRBJ2-1 | few | TRBD2 | TRBV7-2 | TGTGCCAGCAGCTTACGTCCAGCGGGGGGGAGCTCCTACAATGAGCAGTTCTTC | CASSLRPAGGSSYNEQFF
TRBJ1-5 | once | TRBD1 | TRBV4-2 | TGTGCCAGCGCCGGGGAGGACAGGAAAAATCAGCCCCAGCATTTT | CASAGEDRKNQPQHF
TRBJ2-7 | NA | NA | TRBV6-5 | TGTGCCAGCAGTCCCAGGGCAGGGGCGGGCGAGCAGTACTTC | CASSPRAGAGEQYF
TRBJ1-1 | NA | NA | TRBV28 | TGTGCCAGCAGTTTAGGGGTTCGGGGCACTGAAGCTTTCTTT | CASSLGVRGTEAFF
TRBJ1-5 | NA | NA | TRBV19 | TGTGCCAGTAGTATTGATAGCCGGACAGCATTTATGGATCAGCCCCAGCATTTT | CASSIDSRTAFMDQPQHF
TRBJ1-6 | NA | NA | TRBV6-5 | TGTGCCAGCAGAATCGGGACACCAAATTCACCCCTCCACTTT | CASRIGTPNSPLHF
TRBJ2-2 | NA | NA | TRBV19 | TGTGCCAGTAGTATATGGGGTGCCGGGGAGCTGTTTTTT | CASSIWGAGELFF
TRBJ1-5 | NA | NA | TRBV7-9 | TGTGCCAGCAGCTTAGGAGGGAAAGCCGACAATCAGCCCCAGCATTTT | CASSLGGKADNQPQHF
TRBJ2-1 | NA | TRBD2 | TRBV6-2/TRBV6-3 | TGTGCCAGCAGTTACGGGGCGGGAGACAATGAGCAGTTCTTC | CASSYGAGDNEQFF
TRBJ2-3 | NA | TRBD2 | TRBV27 | TGTGCCAGCAGTTCGGGACTAGCGGGGGAGGGGGATACGCAGTATTTT | CASSSGLAGEGDTQYF
TRBJ1-2 | NA | NA | TRBV2 | TGTGCCAGCAGTGAAGAGGCCGTGGGCGGCTACACCTTC | CASSEEAVGGYTF
TRBJ2-7 | NA | NA | TRBV28 | TGTGCCAGCAGCTCCCCTTCGCCGGGGAGTCGCGAGCAGTACTTC | CASSSPSPGSREQYF
TRBJ2-3 | NA | NA | TRBV6-5 | TGTGCCAGCACCCCCCTGGGGGAGAAGTCAGATACGCAGTATTTT | CASTPLGEKSDTQYF
TRBJ1-4 | few | NA | TRBV28 | TGTGCCAGCAGGCAACGGAACCTCGAAAAACTGTTTTTT | CASRQRNLEKLFF
TRBJ2-3 | few | TRBD1 | TRBV7-9 | TGTGCCAGCAACCCTCCGGGACAGGCCTGGGAAGCGCAGTATTTT | CASNPPGQAWEAQYF
TRBJ2-1 | NA | TRBD1 | TRBV19 | TGTGCCAGTAGTATAGCGGGGGGACAGGGGGCCTATAATGAGCAGTTCTTC | CASSIAGGQGAYNEQFF
TRBJ2-7 | NA | NA | TRBV30 | TGTGCCTGGAGCTTTATACAAAACGAGCAGTACTTC | CAWSFIQNEQYF
TRBJ2-7 | NA | NA | TRBV19 | TGTGCCAGTAGTATGGGGGACTACGAGCAGTACTTC | CASSMGDYEQYF
TRBJ2-1 | NA | TRBD2 | TRBV4-2 | TGTGCCAGCAGCCCAAATATTCACCCGGGACTAGGATCGAATGAGCAGTTCTTC | CASSPNIHPGLGSNEQFF
TRBJ1-2 | NA | NA | TRBV7-9 | TGTGCCAGCAGCTTCGCTGGGATAGGCGTCAGGGGCTACACCTTC | CASSFAGIGVRGYTF
TRBJ1-2 | NA | NA | TRBV28 | TGTGCCAGCAGTGTCCAACACACTAACTATGGCTACACCTTC | CASSVQHTNYGYTF
TRBJ2-2 | NA | TRBD2 | TRBV5-4 | TGTGCCAGCAGCTTGGAAGTGCGGGGGGGAGGCGGGGAGCTGTTTTTT | CASSLEVRGGGGELFF
TRBJ2-1 | NA | NA | TRBV2 | TGTGCCAGCAAGGCTCAGGGACTCCCCTACAATGAGCAGTTCTTC | CASKAQGLPYNEQFF
TRBJ2-5 | NA | NA | TRBV7-9 | TGTGCCAGCAGTTCCAGGGGCCCTGAAAAGACCCAGTACTTC | CASSSRGPEKTQYF
TRBJ1-6 | NA | TRBD1 | TRBV28 | TGTGCCAGCAGTCTACGGGACAGATCACCCCTCCACTTT | CASSLRDRSPLHF
TRBJ2-3 | NA | NA | TRBV24-1 | TGTGCCACCACGGGTAGCGGCACAGATACGCAGTATTTT | CATTGSGTDTQYF
TRBJ2-2 | once | TRBD2 | TRBV6-5 | TGTGCCAGCACCGATCTTGGCGGGGGGTACGGGGAGCTGTTTTTT | CASTDLGGGYGELFF
TRBJ2-5 | NA | TRBD1 | TRBV6-5 | TGTGCCAGCAGAACCAGGACAGGGGGTGTAGAGACCCAGTACTTC | CASRTRTGGVETQYF
TRBJ1-2 | NA | TRBD1 | TRBV27 | TGTGCCAGCAGTCCGACAGGGGGGTATGGCTACACCTTC | CASSPTGGYGYTF
TRBJ1-2 | NA | NA | TRBV7-2 | TGTGCCAGCAGCTTAAGGACAGAGAATTATGGCTACACCTTC | CASSLRTENYGYTF
TRBJ2-2 | few | NA | TRBV5-1 | TGCGCCAGCAGCTTTTTCGGCGGGGAGCTGTTTTTT | CASSFFGGELFF
TRBJ2-1 | once | NA | TRBV11-3 | TGTGCCAGCAGCTTAGAGCCCTACAATGAGCAGTTCTTC | CASSLEPYNEQFF
TRBJ1-3 | NA | NA | TRBV29-1 | TGCAGCGTTGGAAGGACAGACTCTGGAAACACCATATATTTT | CSVGRTDSGNTIYF
TRBJ1-1 | NA | NA | TRBV6-5 | TGTGCCAGCAGTTATGTGGCACATCAGAACACTGAAGCTTTCTTT | CASSYVAHQNTEAFF
TRBJ2-1 | once | NA | TRBV5-8 | TGTGCCAGCAGCTTGTCCGGGGGAAAATACAATGAGCAGTTCTTC | CASSLSGGKYNEQFF
TRBJ2-1 | NA | TRBD1 | TRBV6-5 | TGTGCCAGCACCGGGACAGGGGTCTACAATGAGCAGTTCTTC | CASTGTGVYNEQFF
TRBJ2-2 | few | TRBD1 | TRBV19 | TGTGCCAGTAGTATAGCACAGGGGAGCACCGGGGAGCTGTTTTTT | CASSIAQGSTGELFF
TRBJ1-3 | NA | NA | TRBV6-1 | TGTGCCAGCACCATAAGCTCTGGAAACACCATATATTTT | CASTISSGNTIYF
TRBJ2-5 | NA | TRBD2 | TRBV7-2 | TGTGCCAGCAGCTCACAGAGCGGGGGGCCAGAGACCCAGTACTTC | CASSSQSGGPETQYF
TRBJ1-6 | NA | NA | TRBV11-2 | TGTGCCAGCAGCTTAGGACGGGGGCGGAATTCACCCCTCCACTTT | CASSLGRGRNSPLHF
TRBJ2-7 | NA | NA | TRBV4-1 | TGCGCCAGCAGCCAAGAGGTGACGGGGGCAACCTACGAGCAGTACTTC | CASSQEVTGATYEQYF
TRBJ2-3 | NA | TRBD2 | TRBV6-2/TRBV6-3 | TGTGCCAGCAGTGGACCCACTAGCGGGGGGGCCGGGGATACGCAGTATTTT | CASSGPTSGGAGDTQYF
TRBJ1-1 | NA | NA | TRBV28 | TGTGCCAGCAGTTTAGTATGGAACACTGAAGCTTTCTTT | CASSLVWNTEAFF
TRBJ1-1 | NA | NA | TRBV9 | TGTGCCAGCAGCCCCCCAGGAAGGAACACTGAAGCTTTCTTT | CASSPPGRNTEAFF
TRBJ1-5 | NA | NA | TRBV28 | TGTGCCAGCACCCCCGGCGACCCCATCAGGCCCCAGCATTTT | CASTPGDPIRPQHF
TRBJ1-2 | NA | NA | TRBV7-2 | TGTGCCAGCAGCCCCATGCACGAACAAAACTATGGCTACACCTTC | CASSPMHEQNYGYTF
TRBJ2-5 | NA | TRBD1 | TRBV7-2 | TGTGCCAGCAGCTTAGGTGGGACAGCCCTCCAAGAGACCCAGTACTTC | CASSLGGTALQETQYF
TRBJ2-7 | NA | TRBD1 | TRBV29-1 | TGCAGCGTTGAGGGACAGGTCGACGAGCAGTACTTC | CSVEGQVDEQYF
TRBJ1-2 | NA | NA | TRBV6-6 | NA | CASSPVSLDRVTNYGYTF